Listed below are T cell receptor beta chains from one sample, sequenced in a study of post-analysis software for immune sequencing data. TCRdb re-derived calls from the PCR reads in MiXCR, one entry per CDR3 protein. Of roughly 600,000 distinct CDR3 sequences in the sample, 40% to 50% are singletons; the top ten hold 1.7%. Sequencing input: blood. All receptors derive from a girl between 10 and 17 years old with multiple sclerosis. The CDR3 runs from the conserved cysteine through the conserved F or W. Fields, in order: CDR3 protein, CDR3 DNA, clone size, D gene, V gene, J gene, CDR3 length. The D gene is left open where the match is weak. Rows give clone size only sometimes, using once, few, many, or a class for an expanded clone.

CDR3: CASSLSRGPLDEQYF
DNA: TGTGCCAGCAGCTTATCCCGGGGGCCCCTGGACGAGCAGTACTTC
size: -
D: -
V: TRBV7-2
J: TRBJ2-7
length: 15

CDR3: CASSSGLAGRFSYNEQFF
DNA: TGTGCCAGCAGCTCCGGACTAGCGGGACGTTTTTCCTACAATGAGCAGTTCTTC
size: few
D: TRBD2
V: TRBV7-9
J: TRBJ2-1
length: 18

CDR3: CASSPLAANEQFF
DNA: TGTGCCAGCAGTCCTCTAGCGGCCAATGAGCAGTTCTTC
size: -
D: TRBD2
V: TRBV6-5
J: TRBJ2-1
length: 13

CDR3: CSGNRGRTDTQYF
DNA: TGCAGCGGAAACAGGGGGCGGACAGATACGCAGTATTTT
size: few
D: TRBD1
V: TRBV29-1
J: TRBJ2-3
length: 13

CDR3: CASSPWGGRDKNIQYF
DNA: TGCGCCAGCAGCCCCTGGGGGGGCCGCGACAAAAACATTCAGTACTTC
size: -
D: -
V: TRBV5-1
J: TRBJ2-4
length: 16

CDR3: CASSGQGKSSYEQYF
DNA: TGTGCCAGCAGCGGACAGGGAAAAAGCTCCTACGAGCAGTACTTC
size: -
D: TRBD1
V: TRBV7-9
J: TRBJ2-7
length: 15

CDR3: CASSLFYSSTDTQYF
DNA: TGTGCCAGCAGCTTATTCTACAGTAGCACAGATACGCAGTATTTT
size: -
D: -
V: TRBV7-3
J: TRBJ2-3
length: 15

CDR3: CSVSRQGNTEAFF
DNA: TGCAGCGTTAGTAGGCAGGGGAACACTGAAGCTTTCTTT
size: few
D: -
V: TRBV29-1
J: TRBJ1-1
length: 13

CDR3: CASTYRQGFADTQYF
DNA: TGTGCCAGCACCTACAGGCAAGGATTTGCGGATACGCAGTATTTT
size: -
D: -
V: TRBV12-3/TRBV12-4
J: TRBJ2-3
length: 15

CDR3: CASTTVPWLGLNYGYTF
DNA: TGTGCCAGCACCACGGTACCGTGGTTGGGCCTCAACTATGGCTACACCTTC
size: -
D: -
V: TRBV12-3/TRBV12-4
J: TRBJ1-2
length: 17

CDR3: CASSRMDGERGRQFF
DNA: TGTGCCAGCAGCCGGATGGACGGGGAACGAGGGCGGCAGTTCTTC
size: -
D: -
V: TRBV3-1
J: TRBJ2-1
length: 15

CDR3: CAIRPAGGGDQPQHF
DNA: TGTGCCATCAGGCCCGCAGGGGGTGGGGATCAGCCCCAGCATTTT
size: -
D: TRBD1
V: TRBV10-3
J: TRBJ1-5
length: 15

CDR3: CASSYKGQGIGSNQPQHF
DNA: TGTGCCAGCAGTTACAAGGGACAGGGGATTGGGAGCAATCAGCCCCAGCATTTT
size: -
D: TRBD1
V: TRBV6-5
J: TRBJ1-5
length: 18